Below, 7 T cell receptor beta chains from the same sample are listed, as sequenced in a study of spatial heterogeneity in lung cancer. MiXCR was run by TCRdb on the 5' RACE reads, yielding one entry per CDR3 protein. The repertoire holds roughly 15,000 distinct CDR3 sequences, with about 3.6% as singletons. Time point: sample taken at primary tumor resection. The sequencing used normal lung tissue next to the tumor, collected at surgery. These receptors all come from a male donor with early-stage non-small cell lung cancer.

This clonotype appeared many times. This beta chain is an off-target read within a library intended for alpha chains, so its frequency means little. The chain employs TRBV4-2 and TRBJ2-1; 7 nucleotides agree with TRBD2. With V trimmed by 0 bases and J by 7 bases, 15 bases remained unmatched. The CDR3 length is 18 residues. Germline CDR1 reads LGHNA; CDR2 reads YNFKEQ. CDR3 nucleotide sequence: TGTGCCAGCAGCCAAGATAATACCGGGACTAAAAGGCGGAATGAGCAGTTCTTC. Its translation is CASSQDNTGTKRRNEQFF.

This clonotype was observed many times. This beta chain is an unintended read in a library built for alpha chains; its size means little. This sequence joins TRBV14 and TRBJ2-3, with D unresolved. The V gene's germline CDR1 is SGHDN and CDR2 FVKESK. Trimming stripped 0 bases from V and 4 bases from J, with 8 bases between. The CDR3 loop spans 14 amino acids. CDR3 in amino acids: CASSQDLVADTQYF. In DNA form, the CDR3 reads TGTGCCAGCAGCCAAGATTTGGTGGCAGATACGCAGTATTTT. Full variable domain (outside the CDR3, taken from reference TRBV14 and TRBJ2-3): EAGVTQFPSHSVIEKGQTVTLRCDPISGHDNLYWYRRVMGKEIKFLLHFVKESKQDESGMPNNRFLAERTGGTYSTLKVQPAELEDSGVYFCASSQDLVADTQYFGPGTRLTVL.

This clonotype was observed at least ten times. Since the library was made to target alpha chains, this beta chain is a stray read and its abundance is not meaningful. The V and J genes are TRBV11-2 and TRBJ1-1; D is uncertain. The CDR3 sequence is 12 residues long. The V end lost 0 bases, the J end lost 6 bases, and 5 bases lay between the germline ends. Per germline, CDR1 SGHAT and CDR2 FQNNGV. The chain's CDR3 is CASSLEFPEAFF. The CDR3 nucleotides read TGTGCCAGCAGCTTAGAGTTTCCTGAAGCTTTCTTT.

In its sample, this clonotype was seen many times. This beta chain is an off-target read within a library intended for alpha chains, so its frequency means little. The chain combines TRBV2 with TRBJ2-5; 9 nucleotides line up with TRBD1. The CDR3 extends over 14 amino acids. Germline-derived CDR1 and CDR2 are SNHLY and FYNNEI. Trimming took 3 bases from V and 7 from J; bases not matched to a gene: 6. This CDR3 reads CASSERTGARTQYF. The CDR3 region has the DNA TGTGCCAGCAGTGAGAGGACAGGGGCCAGGACCCAGTACTTC.

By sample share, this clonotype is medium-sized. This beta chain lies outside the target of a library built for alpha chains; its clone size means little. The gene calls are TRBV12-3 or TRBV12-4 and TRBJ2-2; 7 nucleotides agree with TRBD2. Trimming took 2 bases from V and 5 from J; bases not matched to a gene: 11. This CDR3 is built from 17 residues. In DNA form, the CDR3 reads TGTGCCAGCAGTTTAAAGAGGGCGGGAGCCCCGACCGGGGAGCTGTTTTTT. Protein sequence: CASSLKRAGAPTGELFF.

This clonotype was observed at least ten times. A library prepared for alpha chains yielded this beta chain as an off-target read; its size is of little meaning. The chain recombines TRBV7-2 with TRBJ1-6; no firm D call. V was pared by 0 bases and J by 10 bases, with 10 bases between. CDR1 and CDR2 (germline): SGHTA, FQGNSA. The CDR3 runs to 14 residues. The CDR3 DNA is TGTGCCAGCAGCTTAGCCTCCCGGCAGTCACCCCTCCACTTT. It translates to CASSLASRQSPLHF.

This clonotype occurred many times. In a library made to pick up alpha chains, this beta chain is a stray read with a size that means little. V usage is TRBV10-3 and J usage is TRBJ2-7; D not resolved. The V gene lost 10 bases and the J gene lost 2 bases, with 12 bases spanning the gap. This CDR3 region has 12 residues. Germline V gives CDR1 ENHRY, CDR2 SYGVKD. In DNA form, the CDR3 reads TGTGCCACCGGGCCCTCCGCCTACGAGCAGTACTTC. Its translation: CATGPSAYEQYF.